This entry lists 22 T cell receptor beta chains sequenced from one sample in a study of T cells after yellow fever vaccination (dated by TCRdb to about 2019). Libraries were prepared through 5' RACE. Data came from an Illumina HiSeq 2500. TCRdb cleaned the public reads at Q25 with fastp, built clones with MiXCR and kept in-frame beta chains. CDR3 protein duplicates are merged, each entry listing the most common genes and DNA. The sample includes 300,000 to 400,000 distinct CDR3 sequences, with roughly 8.7% observed a single time. The top ten clones comprise about a sixth of the sample. The sample's treatment or condition label is to be understood as: live attenuated yellow fever vaccine strain. The sequenced sample was PBMCs, obtained on the day of the first yellow fever vaccination. Receptors were obtained from a man aged 18 to 29 who received the YFV17D yellow fever vaccine.

This clonotype was seen only once. The junction departs from the called germline gene at one end, perhaps through a read error. The rearrangement links TRBV5-1 to TRBJ2-2; D is possibly TRBD2 (5 bases). CDR3 size: 13 residues. The germline V gene encodes CDR1 SGHRS and CDR2 YFSETQ. The CDR3 region is CASRSGDTGEQFF. Written as DNA, the CDR3 is TGCGCCAGCAGAAGCGGCGACACCGGGGAGCAGTTTTTT.

This clonotype was picked up a small number of times. The J gene is TRBJ2-3, the V gene TRBV4-3; a weak D match, TRBD2 (5 bases). The V gene's germline CDR1 is LGHNA and CDR2 YSLEER. CDR3 length: 17 residues. With 1 base removed from V and 1 base from J, the gap between germline ends came to 15 bases. CDR3 nucleotide sequence: TGCGCCAGCAGCCAAGCCCTACTAGGTTCAGGCACAGATACGCAGTATTTT. Translated: CASSQALLGSGTDTQYF.

The rearrangement links TRBV10-2 to TRBJ1-1; D remains ambiguous. Germline V gives CDR1 WSHSY, CDR2 SAAADI. This CDR3 spans 16 amino acids. Trimming left V 3 bases short and J 0 bases short, with 14 bases between. The CDR3 sequence: CASSEWGGRLNTEAFF. CDR3 coding DNA: TGCGCCAGCAGTGAATGGGGAGGGAGACTGAACACTGAAGCTTTCTTT.

This clonotype was seen repeatedly, ten times or more. The J gene is TRBJ1-1, the V gene TRBV14; 7 nucleotides match TRBD1. The CDR3 extends over 15 amino acids. Germline assignment: CDR1 SGHDN and CDR2 FVKESK. Trimming removed 5 bases from V and 1 base from J; junction bases left unmatched: 7. In nucleotides, the CDR3 is TGTGCCAGCAGCGACTACAGGGGCGCGAACACTGAAGCTTTCTTT. The encoded protein is CASSDYRGANTEAFF. Based on the CDR3 plus reference TRBV14 and TRBJ1-1, the full variable domain is EAGVTQFPSHSVIEKGQTVTLRCDPISGHDNLYWYRRVMGKEIKFLLHFVKESKQDESGMPNNRFLAERTGGTYSTLKVQPAELEDSGVYFCASSDYRGANTEAFFGQGTRLTVV.

This clonotype was observed at least ten times. V and J are TRBV7-2 and TRBJ1-1, with D possibly TRBD1 on 5 matching bases. Trimming removed 2 bases at V and 3 bases at J, with 10 bases between. The CDR3 is 14 residues long. Germline loops: CDR1 SGHTA, CDR2 FQGNSA. The CDR3 DNA reads as TGTGCCAGCAGCTTACGGGACGCCTACACTGAAGCTTTCTTT. It translates to CASSLRDAYTEAFF. Filled out from reference TRBV7-2 and TRBJ1-1, the complete variable domain reads GAGVSQSPSNKVTEKGKDVELRCDPISGHTALYWYRQSLGQGLEFLIYFQGNSAPDKSGLPSDRFSAERTGGSVSTLTIQRTQQEDSAVYLCASSLRDAYTEAFFGQGTRLTVV.

Only a few counts were recorded for this clonotype. V and J are TRBV27 and TRBJ2-2; 7 nucleotides line up with TRBD1. CDR1 and CDR2 (germline): MNHEY, SMNVEV (reference sequence). V gave up 6 bases and J gave up 2 bases; unmatched junction bases: 12. This CDR3 has 17 amino acids. The CDR3 reads CASSPAEGARNTGELFF. CDR3 DNA: TGTGCCAGCAGCCCGGCCGAGGGGGCCCGAAACACCGGGGAGCTGTTTTTT.

This sequence joins TRBV5-4 and TRBJ2-3, with D tentatively TRBD2 (5 bases). Trimming took 4 bases from V and 0 from J, leaving 12 bases between them. Germline assignment: CDR1 SGHNT and CDR2 YYREEE (reference sequence). The CDR3 spans 15 residues. The chain's CDR3 is CASSVRRSSTDTQYF. CDR3 nucleotide sequence: TGTGCCAGCAGCGTCCGGAGGTCTAGCACAGATACGCAGTATTTT.

This clonotype was seen a handful of times. The chain combines TRBV6-5 with TRBJ2-5; D is unclear. Trimming stripped 7 bases from V and 1 base from J, with 7 bases between. CDR1 and CDR2 (germline): MNHEY, SVGAGI. CDR3 length: 12 residues. Written as DNA, the CDR3 is TGTGCCAGCACGAACAGCCAAGAGACCCAGTACTTC. Translation: CASTNSQETQYF.

In its sample, this clonotype was seen a few times. The genes are TRBV6-1 and TRBJ1-1; D gene unclear. Germline loops: CDR1 MNHNS, CDR2 SASEGT. The CDR3 extends over 12 amino acids. The V and J ends lost 10 bases and 4 bases respectively, with 13 bases between them. The chain's CDR3 is CATKPWRTEAFF. DNA of the CDR3: TGTGCCACCAAGCCGTGGCGCACTGAAGCTTTCTTT.

The CDR3 DNA reads as TGTGCCAGCAGTCGACAGGGAAAGGCAGGAGAGCAGTACGTC. The encoded protein is CASSRQGKAGEQYV. The genes are TRBV27 and TRBJ2-7; 7 bases align to TRBD1. This CDR3 has 14 amino acids. The V gene end was trimmed by 5 bases and the J gene end by 7 bases; junction bases not matched to a gene: 11. Per the germline V gene, CDR1 is MNHEY and CDR2 is SMNVEV (reference sequence).

Only a few counts were recorded for this clonotype. This chain connects TRBV20-1 to TRBJ2-2; D not certain. Germline V lookup: CDR1 DFQATT, CDR2 SNEGSKA (reference sequence). V lost 5 bases and J 3 bases, leaving 7 bases between the germline ends. The CDR3 spans 12 residues. CDR3 in amino acids: CSALSYTGELFF. The CDR3, as DNA: TGCAGTGCTCTTAGCTACACCGGGGAGCTGTTTTTT.

A few counts support this clonotype. The chain combines TRBV7-2 with TRBJ1-6; a weak D match, TRBD1 (5 bases). V was trimmed by 5 bases and J by 9 bases, leaving 20 bases between them. CDR1 is SGHTA and CDR2 is FQGNSA in the germline V gene. The CDR3 totals 16 residues. CDR3 residues: CASSPHDGGSGSPLHF. CDR3 nucleotide sequence: TGTGCCAGCAGCCCCCACGACGGGGGTAGTGGTTCACCCCTCCACTTT.

This clonotype was counted at least ten times. The rearrangement uses TRBV12-3 or TRBV12-4 and TRBJ1-2; tentative D call: TRBD1 (6 bases). This CDR3 is built from 15 residues. With 6 bases removed from V and 4 bases from J, the gap between germline ends came to 18 bases. Here the CDR3 reads CASSRQRGAGYGYTF. For the CDR3, the DNA is TGTGCCAGCAGCCGCCAGAGGGGGGCGGGCTATGGCTACACCTTC.

This clonotype has more than one count but fewer than ten. The rearrangement joins TRBV29-1 to TRBJ1-2, with D unclear. The CDR3 is 10 residues long. V was shortened by 1 base and J by 5 bases, with 2 bases between the two germline ends. The germline CDR1 and CDR2 sequences are SQVTM and ANQGSEA. This CDR3 is CSVEGYGYTF. In nucleotides, the CDR3 is TGCAGCGTTGAAGGATATGGCTACACCTTC.

This clonotype turned up a few times. The gene calls are TRBV4-1 and TRBJ2-1; D is unresolved. V was trimmed by 1 base and J by 0 bases, leaving 13 bases between them. From germline, CDR1 is MGHRA and CDR2 YSYEKL. The CDR3 consists of 17 residues. The chain's CDR3 is CASSQVDFGFSYNEQFF. The CDR3 DNA sequence: TGCGCCAGCAGCCAAGTAGACTTTGGGTTCTCCTACAATGAGCAGTTCTTC.

This clonotype was seen only a few times. At one end, the junction sequence differs from germline, possibly due to a read error. The V call is TRBV7-2, the J call TRBJ1-6; TRBD1 matches at 10 bases. The CDR3 has 15 residues. The germline V gene encodes CDR1 SGHTA and CDR2 FQGNSA. Here the CDR3 reads CASNLDRGRNSPLHF. The CDR3 DNA is TGTGCCAGCAACTTAGACAGGGGGCGAAATTCACCCCTCCACTTT.

In the case of this clonotype: A much larger clone sits a single nucleotide away, making a read error possible. The chain has TRBV25-1 and TRBJ2-2, with D maybe TRBD1 (6 bases). The CDR3 is 13 residues long. In germline, CDR1 is MGHDK, CDR2 SYGVNS. V lost 2 bases and J lost 5, with 6 bases in between. CDR3 bases: TGTGCCAGCAGTGAACAGGGGACCGGGGAGCTGTTTTTT. Translated: CASSEQGTGELFF. The full variable domain, its missing parts supplied by reference TRBV25-1 and TRBJ2-2, is EADIYQTPRYLVIGTGKKITLECSQTMGHDKMYWYQQDPGMELHLIHYSYGVNSTEKGDLSSESTVSRIRTEHFPLTLESARPSHTSQYLCASSEQGTGELFFGEGSRLTVL.

This clonotype was detected only a few times. V usage is TRBV5-6 and J usage is TRBJ2-2, with D maybe TRBD2 (5 bases). The ends were cut back, 2 bases at V and 8 bases at J, with 7 bases in the middle. Per the germline V gene, CDR1 is SGHDT and CDR2 is YYEEEE. This CDR3 has 12 residues. DNA of the CDR3: TGTGCCAGCAGCTTTGGCGGGGGGGAGCTGTTTTTT. Its translation: CASSFGGGELFF.

The chain has TRBV12-3 or TRBV12-4 and TRBJ2-3; 8 bases match TRBD2. CDR3 length: 18 residues. V lost 3 bases, J lost 3 bases, and 14 bases stayed unmatched. The CDR3 spells CASSFLVGGAVWTDTQYF. The CDR3 DNA reads as TGTGCCAGCAGTTTTTTGGTCGGGGGGGCTGTATGGACAGATACGCAGTATTTT.

A few counts support this clonotype. The chain carries TRBV29-1 and TRBJ2-5; D is unclear. The germline V and J ends were trimmed by 6 bases and 4 bases, with 18 bases remaining between them. The CDR3 covers 14 residues. The germline gives CDR1 SQVTM, CDR2 ANQGSEA. The CDR3 nucleotides read TGCAGCGTCGCACTACTGGCGCCGGCAGAGACCCAGTACTTC. This translates into CSVALLAPAETQYF.

This chain uses TRBV5-5 with TRBJ1-1, with D unresolved. Trimming pared 4 bases from V and 1 base from J, leaving 11 bases between. The CDR3 has 14 residues. Germline CDR1 reads SGHKS; CDR2 reads YYEKEE (reference sequence). The CDR3 loop is CASSMTISNTEAFF. DNA of the CDR3: TGTGCCAGCAGCATGACAATTTCGAACACTGAAGCTTTCTTT.

The chain recombines TRBV6-1 with TRBJ2-4, with TRBD1 as a possible D gene (5 bases). This CDR3 is 16 amino acids long. Germline V CDR1 and CDR2: MNHNS, SASEGT. Between the trimmed V and J ends, which lost 3 bases and 10 bases, there was a span of 22 bases. In DNA form, the CDR3 reads TGTGCCAGCAGTGAGAACGTGCCAGGGTTCGGCAGTATTCAGTACTTC. Encoded protein: CASSENVPGFGSIQYF.